This T cell receptor beta chain was documented in a study of OX40 agonist ivuxolimab in advanced cancers. A word on this clone: What it binds is not known.

Overall study results and limits: At 0.1 to 3.0 mg/kg, clonal expansion of CD4+ and CD8+ blood T cells had occurred by week 6.

Autoimmune disease history or systemic immunosuppression excluded patients. The protocol was immunoSEQ multiplex PCR, while the TCRdb copy is restricted to in-frame clones and leaves out a portion. The sample has about 71,000 clones, roughly nine tenths seen once; the top ten hold approximately 15%. This CDR3 region has 12 residues. The germline V and J ends were trimmed by 5 bases and 7 bases, with 11 bases remaining between them. The V gene's germline CDR1 is GTSNPN and CDR2 SVGIG (reference sequence). The rearrangement uses TRBV30 and TRBJ2-2; a weak D match, TRBD2 (7 bases). The receptor was isolated from an adult with an advanced solid tumor such as melanoma, head and neck, liver or kidney cancer. Here the sequenced sample was CD4+ or CD8+ T cells sorted from blood, taken in a trial of the OX40 agonist ivuxolimab. The CDR3 loop is CAWGGAGGELFF. As DNA, the CDR3 is TGTGCCTGGGGGGGGGCAGGCGGGGAGCTGTTTTTT.